This T cell receptor beta chain came from a study of T cells in women clearing cervical HPV infection. Background on the study: Cases: HPV16-related CIN3 or worse on histology, 2 invasive cancers. The study's findings and limits: It is unknown whether associations predate infection; no effector/memory or HPV-specific sorting.

The CDR3 loop spans 14 amino acids. V was clipped by 1 base and J by 6 bases; unmatched bases: 5. Per the germline V gene, CDR1 is SGHRS and CDR2 is YFSETQ. All participants had a single incident cervical HPV16 infection, and prevalent HPV16 infections were excluded. HPV was found by MY09/MY11 PCR and dot-blot genotyping. Measured with immunoSEQ multiplex PCR; TCRdb has only the in-frame clones, and not every one. Its table lists 25,000 to 30,000 clones. Of note for this clone: The antigen is not known. The CDR3 is cut off 3 residues early in the read; its end comes from the germline J gene.

The TCR originated in a woman aged 18 to 75 with a cervical HPV16 infection that either progressed to CIN3+ or cleared (not recorded which). The sample consisted of blood buffy coat. The chain couples TRBV5-1 to TRBJ1-2, with 8 bases matching TRBD1. The part of the CDR3 DNA that was read is TGCGCCAGCAGCTTGACAGGGGGAATAGATGGC. Its translation is CASSLTGGIDG. The whole CDR3 is CASSLTGGIDGYTF.